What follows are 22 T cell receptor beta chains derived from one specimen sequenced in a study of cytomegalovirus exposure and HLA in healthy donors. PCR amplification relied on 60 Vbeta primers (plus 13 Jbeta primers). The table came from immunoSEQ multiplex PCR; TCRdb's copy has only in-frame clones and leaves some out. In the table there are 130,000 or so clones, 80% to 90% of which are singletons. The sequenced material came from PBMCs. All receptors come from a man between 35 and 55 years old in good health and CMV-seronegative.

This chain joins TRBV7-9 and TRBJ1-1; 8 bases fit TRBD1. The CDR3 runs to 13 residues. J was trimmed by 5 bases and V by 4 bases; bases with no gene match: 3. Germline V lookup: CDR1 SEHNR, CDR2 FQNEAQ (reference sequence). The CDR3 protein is CASSSGQETEAFF. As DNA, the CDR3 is TGTGCCAGCAGCTCGGGACAGGAAACTGAAGCTTTCTTT.

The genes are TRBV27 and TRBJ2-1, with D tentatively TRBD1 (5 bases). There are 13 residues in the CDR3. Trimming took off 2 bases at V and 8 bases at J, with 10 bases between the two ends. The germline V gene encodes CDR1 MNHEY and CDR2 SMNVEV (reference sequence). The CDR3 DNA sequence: TGTGCCAGCAGTTTAGGCAGGGAATATGAGCAGTTCTTC. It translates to CASSLGREYEQFF.

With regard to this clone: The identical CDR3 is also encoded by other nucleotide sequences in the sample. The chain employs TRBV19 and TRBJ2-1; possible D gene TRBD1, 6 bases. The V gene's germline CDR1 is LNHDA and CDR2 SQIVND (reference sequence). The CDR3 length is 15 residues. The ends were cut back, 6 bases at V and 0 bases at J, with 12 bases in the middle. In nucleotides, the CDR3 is TGTGCCAGTAGCCCGGACAGAAGCTCCTACAATGAGCAGTTCTTC. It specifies CASSPDRSSYNEQFF. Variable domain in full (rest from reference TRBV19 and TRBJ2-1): DGGITQSPKYLFRKEGQNVTLSCEQNLNHDAMYWYRQDPGQGLRLIYYSQIVNDFQKGDIAEGYSVSREKKESFPLTVTSAQKNPTAFYLCASSPDRSSYNEQFFGPGTRLTVL.

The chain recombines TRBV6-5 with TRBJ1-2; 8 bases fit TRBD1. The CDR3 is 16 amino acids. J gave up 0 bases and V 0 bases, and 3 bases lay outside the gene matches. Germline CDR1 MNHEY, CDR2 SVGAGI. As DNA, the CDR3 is TGTGCCAGCAGTTACTCCGGGACAGGAGCTAACTATGGCTACACCTTC. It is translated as CASSYSGTGANYGYTF.

The CDR3 DNA reads TGCAGCGTTATTTTGAGGGGGAGACACAATGAGCAGTTCTTC. Translation: CSVILRGRHNEQFF. The chain carries TRBV29-1 and TRBJ2-1, with a tentative D call TRBD1 (6 bases). The CDR3 extends over 14 amino acids. Germline-derived CDR1 and CDR2 are SQVTM and ANQGSEA. V lost 5 bases to trimming and J lost 5 bases, with 16 bases between them.

DNA for the CDR3: TGTGCCTGGAGTGGAGCGGGGACGCACATTCAGTACTTC. Its protein product is CAWSGAGTHIQYF. The genes are TRBV30 and TRBJ2-4, with 7 nucleotides matching TRBD2. Germline V CDR1 and CDR2: GTSNPN, SVGIG (reference sequence). This CDR3 region has 13 residues. V trimming: 1 base; J trimming: 8 bases; junction bases outside the gene matches: 5.

The CDR3 loop is CASSIVPAPTQEAFF. The CDR3, as DNA: TGTGCCAGTAGTATAGTTCCGGCCCCGACACAAGAAGCTTTCTTT. The chain joins TRBV19 to TRBJ1-1; no firm D call. Germline-derived CDR1 and CDR2 are LNHDA and SQIVND (reference sequence). Deletions cut 1 base from V and 8 bases from J, with 17 bases between. The CDR3 has 15 residues.

In nucleotides, the CDR3 is TGTGCCAGCACTCGGGAGTTCGGGGACACTGAAGCTTTCTTT. Residues: CASTREFGDTEAFF. This chain uses TRBV5-4 with TRBJ1-1, with D unresolved. Germline V gene lookup returns CDR1 SGHNT and CDR2 YYREEE (reference sequence). The CDR3 is 14 amino acids. Trimming pared 6 bases from V and 3 bases from J, leaving 15 bases between.

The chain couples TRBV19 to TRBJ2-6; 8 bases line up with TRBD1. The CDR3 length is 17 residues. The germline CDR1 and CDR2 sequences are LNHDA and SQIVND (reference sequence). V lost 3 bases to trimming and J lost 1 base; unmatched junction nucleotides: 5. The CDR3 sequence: CASSILQGASGANVLTF. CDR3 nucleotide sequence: TGTGCCAGTAGTATCCTCCAGGGGGCGTCTGGGGCCAACGTCCTGACTTTC.

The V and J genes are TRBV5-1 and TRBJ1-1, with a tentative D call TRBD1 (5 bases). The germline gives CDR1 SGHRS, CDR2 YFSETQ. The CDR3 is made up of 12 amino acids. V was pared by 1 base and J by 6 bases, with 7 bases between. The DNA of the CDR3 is TGCGCCAGCAGCTTGCAGGGTTCTGAAGCTTTCTTT. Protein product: CASSLQGSEAFF. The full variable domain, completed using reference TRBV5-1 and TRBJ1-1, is KAGVTQTPRYLIKTRGQQVTLSCSPISGHRSVSWYQQTPGQGLQFLFEYFSETQRNKGNFPGRFSGRQFSNSRSEMNVSTLELGDSALYLCASSLQGSEAFFGQGTRLTVV.

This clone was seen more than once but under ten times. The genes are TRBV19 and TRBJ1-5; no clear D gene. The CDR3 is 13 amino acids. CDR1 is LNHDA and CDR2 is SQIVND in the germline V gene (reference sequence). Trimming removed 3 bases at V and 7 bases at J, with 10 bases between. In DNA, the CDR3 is TGTGCCAGTAGTATTTCAGTTAGCCAGCCCCAGCATTTT. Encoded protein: CASSISVSQPQHF.

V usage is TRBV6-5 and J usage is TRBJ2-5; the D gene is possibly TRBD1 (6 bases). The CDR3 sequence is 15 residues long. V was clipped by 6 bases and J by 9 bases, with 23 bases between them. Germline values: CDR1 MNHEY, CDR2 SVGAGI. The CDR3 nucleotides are TGTGCCAGCAGCCTAGAAGGACAGACGTCCGTGGCCCAGTACTTC. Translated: CASSLEGQTSVAQYF.

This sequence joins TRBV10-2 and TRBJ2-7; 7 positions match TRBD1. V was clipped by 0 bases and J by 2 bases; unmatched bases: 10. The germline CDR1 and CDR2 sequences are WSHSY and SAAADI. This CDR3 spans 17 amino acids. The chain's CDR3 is CASSESRGQTNTYEQYF. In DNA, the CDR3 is TGCGCCAGCAGTGAGTCCCGGGGACAGACCAATACCTACGAGCAGTACTTC.

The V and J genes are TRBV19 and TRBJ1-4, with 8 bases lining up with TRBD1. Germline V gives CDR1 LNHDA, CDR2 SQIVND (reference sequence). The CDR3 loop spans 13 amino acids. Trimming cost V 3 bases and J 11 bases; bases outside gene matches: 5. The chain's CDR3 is CASSMDAGGKLFF. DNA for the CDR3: TGTGCCAGTAGTATGGACGCAGGGGGCAAACTGTTTTTT.

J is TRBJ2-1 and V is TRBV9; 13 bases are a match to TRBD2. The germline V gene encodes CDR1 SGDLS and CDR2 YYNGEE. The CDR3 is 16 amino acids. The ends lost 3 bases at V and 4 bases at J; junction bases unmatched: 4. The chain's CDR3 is CASSAEGLAGYNEQFF. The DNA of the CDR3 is TGTGCCAGCAGCGCGGAGGGACTAGCGGGGTACAATGAGCAGTTCTTC.

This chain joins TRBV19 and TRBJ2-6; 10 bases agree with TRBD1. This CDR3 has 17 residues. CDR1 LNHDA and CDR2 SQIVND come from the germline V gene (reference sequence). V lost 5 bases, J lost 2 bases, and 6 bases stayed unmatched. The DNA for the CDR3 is TGTGCCAGTAGTGTTGGGACAGGGGATCCTGGGGCCAACGTCCTGACTTTC. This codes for CASSVGTGDPGANVLTF.

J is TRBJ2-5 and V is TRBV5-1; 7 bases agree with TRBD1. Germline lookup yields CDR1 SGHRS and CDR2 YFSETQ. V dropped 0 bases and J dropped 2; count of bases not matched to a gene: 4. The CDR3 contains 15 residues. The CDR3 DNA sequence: TGCGCCAGCAGCTTGGGCCGGGACAGTCAAGAGACCCAGTACTTC. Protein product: CASSLGRDSQETQYF.

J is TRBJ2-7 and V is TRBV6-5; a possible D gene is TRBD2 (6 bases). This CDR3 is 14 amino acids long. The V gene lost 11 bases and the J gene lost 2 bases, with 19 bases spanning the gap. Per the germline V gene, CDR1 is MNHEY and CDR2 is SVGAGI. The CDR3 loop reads CACGGEANPYEQYF. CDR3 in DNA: TGTGCCTGCGGAGGGGAGGCAAACCCCTACGAGCAGTACTTC.

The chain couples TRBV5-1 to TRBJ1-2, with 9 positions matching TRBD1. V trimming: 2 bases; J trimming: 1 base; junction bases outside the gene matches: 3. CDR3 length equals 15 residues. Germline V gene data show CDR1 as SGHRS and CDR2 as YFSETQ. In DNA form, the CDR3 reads TGCGCCAGCAGCTTAGGACAGGGGCTTAACTATGGCTACACCTTC. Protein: CASSLGQGLNYGYTF.

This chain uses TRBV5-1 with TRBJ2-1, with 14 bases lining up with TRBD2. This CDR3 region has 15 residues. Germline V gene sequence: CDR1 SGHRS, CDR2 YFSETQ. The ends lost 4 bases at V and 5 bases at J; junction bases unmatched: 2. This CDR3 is CASSQGLAGDNEQFF. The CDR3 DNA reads TGCGCCAGCAGCCAGGGACTAGCGGGAGACAATGAGCAGTTCTTC.

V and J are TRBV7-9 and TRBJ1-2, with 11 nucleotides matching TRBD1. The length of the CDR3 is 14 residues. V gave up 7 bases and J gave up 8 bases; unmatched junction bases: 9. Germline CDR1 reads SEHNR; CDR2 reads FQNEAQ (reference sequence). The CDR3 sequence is CASTPGQGAGGYTF. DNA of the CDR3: TGTGCCAGCACCCCCGGACAGGGGGCAGGCGGCTACACCTTC. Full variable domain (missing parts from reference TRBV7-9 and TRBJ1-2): DTGVSQNPRHKITKRGQNVTFRCDPISEHNRLYWYRQTLGQGPEFLTYFQNEAQLEKSRLLSDRFSAERPKGSFSTLEIQRTEQGDSAMYLCASTPGQGAGGYTFGSGTRLTVV.

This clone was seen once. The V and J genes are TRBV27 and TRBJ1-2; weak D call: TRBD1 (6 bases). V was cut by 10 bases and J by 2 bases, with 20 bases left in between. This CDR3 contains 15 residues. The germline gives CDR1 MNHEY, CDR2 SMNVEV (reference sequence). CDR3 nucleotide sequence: TGTGCCACGAAATATACCGGGACAACCAACTATGGCTACACCTTC. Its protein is CATKYTGTTNYGYTF.